The 8 T cell receptor beta chains below were found in one sample sequenced in a study of T-cell memory formation after mild COVID-19 (dated by TCRdb to about 2021). The library was built by means of 5' RACE. Sequencing was performed on an Illumina NovaSeq 6000. TCRdb's own reprocessing of the public reads used fastp at Q25 and MiXCR and kept productive beta chains. One record per CDR3 amino acid sequence lists the most common genes and DNA. The sample yields 550,000 to 700,000 distinct CDR3 sequences; roughly 17% were counted once. The top ten clonotypes cover around 7.8% of the sample. The sequenced material came from PBMCs or a T cell subset sorted from them (not recorded which). The receptors were sampled from an adult woman who had mild COVID-19 (a few samples of this study predate the infection). The sample titles of this study are shuffled in the database, so cell type and time point are left out; the donor was told from shared clones.

This clonotype was detected only a few times. The chain uses TRBV7-2 and TRBJ2-7; TRBD2 matches at 9 bases. Losses at the gene ends were 1 base for V and 6 bases for J; bases not matched to a gene: 7. There are 15 residues in the CDR3. Germline V lookup: CDR1 SGHTA, CDR2 FQGNSA. CDR3: CASSLDRREGFEQYF. The CDR3 region has the DNA TGTGCCAGCAGCTTAGACAGGCGGGAGGGCTTCGAGCAGTACTTC.

The chain has TRBV28 and TRBJ1-1; possible D gene TRBD1, 6 bases. Trimming pared 6 bases from V and 3 bases from J, leaving 11 bases between. CDR1 and CDR2 (germline): MDHEN, SYDVKM. The length of the CDR3 is 13 residues. DNA for the CDR3: TGTGCCAGCAGGGAAAGGGGGGACACTGAAGCTTTCTTT. This codes for CASRERGDTEAFF.

V is TRBV30 and J is TRBJ2-2; perhaps TRBD2 as D (5 bases). Germline V gene data show CDR1 as GTSNPN and CDR2 as SVGIG (reference sequence). CDR3 size: 15 residues. The V gene lost 0 bases and the J gene lost 3 bases, with 11 bases spanning the gap. The DNA of the CDR3 is TGTGCCTGGAGTGTTGGTGCTAGCTACACCGGGGAGCTGTTTTTT. Translated, it gives CAWSVGASYTGELFF.

This clonotype has a count of ten or more. The J gene is TRBJ2-2, the V gene TRBV5-1; D is unresolved. The V end was cut by 2 bases, the J end by 7 bases, with 6 bases between. Germline lookup yields CDR1 SGHRS and CDR2 YFSETQ. CDR3 size: 12 residues. DNA for the CDR3: TGCGCCAGCAGCTTAACGGGCGGGGAGCTGTTTTTT. This sequence encodes CASSLTGGELFF.

The chain is built from TRBV30 and TRBJ2-2, with TRBD1 identical over 7 bases. The germline CDR1 and CDR2 sequences are GTSNPN and SVGIG (reference sequence). V trimming: 0 bases; J trimming: 7 bases; junction bases outside the gene matches: 11. This CDR3 has 16 residues. Written as DNA, the CDR3 is TGTGCCTGGAGTGTACGGGCAGGGGGATATATCGGGGAGCTGTTTTTT. Translated: CAWSVRAGGYIGELFF.

This clonotype was seen repeatedly, ten times or more. The chain recombines TRBV27 with TRBJ2-7; D is perhaps TRBD1 or TRBD2 (5 bases each). The V and J ends lost 3 bases and 0 bases respectively, with 9 bases between them. CDR1 is MNHEY, CDR2 SMNVEV, per germline (reference sequence). The CDR3 runs 14 residues. CDR3 DNA sequence: TGTGCCAGCAGTTTGGGACGGAACTCCTACGAGCAGTACTTC. It specifies CASSLGRNSYEQYF.

This clonotype was detected ten times or more. The V and J genes are TRBV12-3 or TRBV12-4 and TRBJ1-4, with 9 bases matching TRBD1. The CDR3 has 15 residues. The V and J ends lost 1 base and 10 bases, in that order; junction bases with no gene match: 7. The CDR3 loop reads CASSLVGDRDGKLFF. Written as DNA, the CDR3 is TGTGCCAGCAGTTTAGTAGGGGACAGGGACGGAAAACTGTTTTTT.

This clonotype was seen a handful of times. The chain joins TRBV20-1 to TRBJ2-7; TRBD2 matches at 13 bases. Germline V gene data show CDR1 as DFQATT and CDR2 as SNEGSKA (reference sequence). This CDR3 is built from 16 residues. The V segment lost 5 bases and the J segment 6 bases; nucleotides outside the gene matches: 13. CDR3 nucleotides: TGCAGTGCTGCCCGACTAGCGGGAGGCCGATTACCCGAGCAGTACTTC. Translating gives CSAARLAGGRLPEQYF.